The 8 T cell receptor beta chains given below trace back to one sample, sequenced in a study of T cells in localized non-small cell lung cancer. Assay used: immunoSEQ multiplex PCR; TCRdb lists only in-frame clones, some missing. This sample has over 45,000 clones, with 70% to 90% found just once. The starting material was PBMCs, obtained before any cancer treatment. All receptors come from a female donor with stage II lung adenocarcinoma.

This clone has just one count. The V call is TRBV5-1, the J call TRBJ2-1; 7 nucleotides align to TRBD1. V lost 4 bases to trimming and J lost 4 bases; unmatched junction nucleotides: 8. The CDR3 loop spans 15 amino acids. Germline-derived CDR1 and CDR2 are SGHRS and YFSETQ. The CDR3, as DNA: TGCGCCAGCAGCCTAACAGGGGACGAGTACAATGAGCAGTTCTTC. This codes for CASSLTGDEYNEQFF.

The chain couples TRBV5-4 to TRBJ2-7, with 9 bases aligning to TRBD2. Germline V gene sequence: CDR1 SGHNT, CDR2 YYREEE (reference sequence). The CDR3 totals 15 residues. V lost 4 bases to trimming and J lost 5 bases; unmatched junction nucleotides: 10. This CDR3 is CASSLKRGAIDEQYF. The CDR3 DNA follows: TGTGCCAGCAGCCTCAAGCGGGGGGCTATCGACGAGCAGTACTTC.

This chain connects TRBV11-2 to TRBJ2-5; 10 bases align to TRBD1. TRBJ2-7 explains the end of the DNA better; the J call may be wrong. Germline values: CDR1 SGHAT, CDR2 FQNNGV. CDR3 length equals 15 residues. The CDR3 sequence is CASSQPGTGAYEQYF. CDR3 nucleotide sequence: TGTGCCAGCAGCCAGCCCGGGACAGGGGCCTACGAGCAGTACTTC.

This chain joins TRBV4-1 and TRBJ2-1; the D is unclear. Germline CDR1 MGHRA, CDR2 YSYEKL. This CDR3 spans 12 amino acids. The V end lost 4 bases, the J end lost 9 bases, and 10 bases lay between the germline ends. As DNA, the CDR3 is TGCGCCAGCAGCCGTACAGCAGGTGAGCAGTTCTTC. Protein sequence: CASSRTAGEQFF.

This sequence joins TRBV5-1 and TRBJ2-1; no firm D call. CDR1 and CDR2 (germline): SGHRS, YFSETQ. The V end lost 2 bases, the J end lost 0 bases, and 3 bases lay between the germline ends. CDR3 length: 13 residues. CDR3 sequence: CASSLSSYNEQFF. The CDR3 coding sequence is TGCGCCAGCAGCTTAAGCTCCTACAATGAGCAGTTCTTC.

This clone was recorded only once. CDR3: CASSPTGRGTEAFF. The CDR3 nucleotides are TGTGCCAGCTCACCCACAGGGCGGGGCACTGAAGCTTTCTTT. V is TRBV18 and J is TRBJ1-1; D perhaps matches TRBD1 (6 bases). Germline V gene data show CDR1 as KGHSH and CDR2 as LQKENI. Deletions cut 3 bases from V and 4 bases from J, with 12 bases between. The CDR3 length is 14 residues.

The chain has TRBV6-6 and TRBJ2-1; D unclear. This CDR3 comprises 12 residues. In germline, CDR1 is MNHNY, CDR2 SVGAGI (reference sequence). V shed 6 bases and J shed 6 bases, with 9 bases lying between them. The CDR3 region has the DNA TGTGCCAGCAGCAATAAACTCAATGAGCAGTTCTTC. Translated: CASSNKLNEQFF.

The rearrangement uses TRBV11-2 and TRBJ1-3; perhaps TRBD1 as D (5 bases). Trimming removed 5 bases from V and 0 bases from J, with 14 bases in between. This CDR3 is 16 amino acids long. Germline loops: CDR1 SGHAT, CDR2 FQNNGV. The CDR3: CASSLTTGYSGNTIYF. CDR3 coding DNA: TGTGCCAGCAGCCTTACTACAGGTTACTCTGGAAACACCATATATTTT.